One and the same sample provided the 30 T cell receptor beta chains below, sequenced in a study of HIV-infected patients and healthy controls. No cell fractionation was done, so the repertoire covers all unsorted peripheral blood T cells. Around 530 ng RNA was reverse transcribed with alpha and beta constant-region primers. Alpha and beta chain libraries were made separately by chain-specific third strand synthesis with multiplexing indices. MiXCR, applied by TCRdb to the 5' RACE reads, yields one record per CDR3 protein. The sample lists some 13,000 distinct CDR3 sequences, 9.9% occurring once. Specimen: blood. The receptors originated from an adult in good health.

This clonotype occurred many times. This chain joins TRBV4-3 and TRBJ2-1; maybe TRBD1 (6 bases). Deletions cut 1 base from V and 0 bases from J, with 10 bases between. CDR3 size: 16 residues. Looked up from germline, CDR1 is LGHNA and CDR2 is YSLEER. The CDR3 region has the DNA TGCGCCAGCAGCCAAGGAACGACAGGCTCCTACAATGAGCAGTTCTTC. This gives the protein CASSQGTTGSYNEQFF.

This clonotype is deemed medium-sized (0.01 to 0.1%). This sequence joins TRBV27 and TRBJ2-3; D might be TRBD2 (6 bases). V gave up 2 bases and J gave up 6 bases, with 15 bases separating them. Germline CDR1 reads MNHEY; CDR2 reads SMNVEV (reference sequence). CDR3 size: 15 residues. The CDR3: CASSLEEGPSDTQYF. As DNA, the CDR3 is TGTGCCAGCAGTTTAGAGGAGGGTCCGTCGGATACGCAGTATTTT.

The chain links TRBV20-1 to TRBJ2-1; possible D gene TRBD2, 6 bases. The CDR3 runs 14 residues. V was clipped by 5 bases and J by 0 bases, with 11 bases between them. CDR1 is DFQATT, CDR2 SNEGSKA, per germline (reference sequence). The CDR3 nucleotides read TGCAGTGCTGCGGGGTTGAGCTCCTACAATGAGCAGTTCTTC. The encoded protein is CSAAGLSSYNEQFF.

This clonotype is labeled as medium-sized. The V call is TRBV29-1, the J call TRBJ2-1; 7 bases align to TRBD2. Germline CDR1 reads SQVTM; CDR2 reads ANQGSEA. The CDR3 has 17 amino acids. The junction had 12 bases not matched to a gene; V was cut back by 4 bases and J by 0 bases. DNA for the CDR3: TGCAGCGTTGCGGGAGGCCCGTTGCCGAGCTCCTACAATGAGCAGTTCTTC. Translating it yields CSVAGGPLPSSYNEQFF.

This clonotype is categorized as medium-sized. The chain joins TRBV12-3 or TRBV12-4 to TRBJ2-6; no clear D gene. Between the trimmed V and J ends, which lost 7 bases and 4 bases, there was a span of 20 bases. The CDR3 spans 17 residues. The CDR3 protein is CASNEANSGSGANVLTF. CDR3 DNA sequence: TGTGCCAGCAACGAGGCCAACTCAGGCTCCGGGGCCAACGTCCTGACTTTC.

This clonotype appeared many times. The DNA of the CDR3 is TGCAGCGTTGAAGATCGATATGGCTACACCTTC. Its translation is CSVEDRYGYTF. This chain joins TRBV29-1 and TRBJ1-2, with D unresolved. The CDR3 sequence is 11 residues long. Trimming took 0 bases from V and 5 from J, leaving 4 bases between them. From germline, CDR1 is SQVTM and CDR2 ANQGSEA.

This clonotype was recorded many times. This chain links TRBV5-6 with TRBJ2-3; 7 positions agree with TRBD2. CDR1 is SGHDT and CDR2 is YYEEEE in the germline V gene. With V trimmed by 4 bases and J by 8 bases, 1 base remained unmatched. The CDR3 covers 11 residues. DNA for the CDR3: TGTGCCAGCAGCCCGGGAGGTACGCAGTATTTT. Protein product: CASSPGGTQYF.

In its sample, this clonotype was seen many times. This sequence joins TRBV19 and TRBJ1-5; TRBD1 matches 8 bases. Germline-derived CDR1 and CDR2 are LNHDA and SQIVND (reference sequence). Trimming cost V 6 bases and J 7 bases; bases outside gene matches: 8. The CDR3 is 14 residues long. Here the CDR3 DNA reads TGTGCCAGTAGGCGTCGACAGGGGCAGCAGCCCCAGCATTTT. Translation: CASRRRQGQQPQHF.

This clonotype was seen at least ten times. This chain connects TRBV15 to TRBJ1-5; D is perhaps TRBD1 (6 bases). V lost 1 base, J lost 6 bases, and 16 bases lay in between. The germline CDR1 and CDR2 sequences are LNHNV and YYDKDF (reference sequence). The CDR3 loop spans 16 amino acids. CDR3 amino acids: CATSRAYRGSGQPQHF. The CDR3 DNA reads TGTGCCACCAGCAGAGCGTATAGGGGGAGCGGTCAGCCCCAGCATTTT.

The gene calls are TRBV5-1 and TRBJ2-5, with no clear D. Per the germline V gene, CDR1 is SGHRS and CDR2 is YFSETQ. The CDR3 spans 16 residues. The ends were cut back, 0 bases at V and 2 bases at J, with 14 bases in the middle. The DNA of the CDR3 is TGCGCCAGCAGCTTGGGTCCCAAACCGGTTCAAGAGACCCAGTACTTC. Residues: CASSLGPKPVQETQYF. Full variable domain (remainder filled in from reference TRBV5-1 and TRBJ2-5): KAGVTQTPRYLIKTRGQQVTLSCSPISGHRSVSWYQQTPGQGLQFLFEYFSETQRNKGNFPGRFSGRQFSNSRSEMNVSTLELGDSALYLCASSLGPKPVQETQYFGPGTRLLVL.

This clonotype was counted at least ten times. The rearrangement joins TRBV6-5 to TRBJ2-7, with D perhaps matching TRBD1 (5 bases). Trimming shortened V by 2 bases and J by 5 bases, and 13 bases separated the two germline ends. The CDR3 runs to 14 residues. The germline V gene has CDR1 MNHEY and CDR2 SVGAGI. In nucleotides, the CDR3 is TGTGCCAGCAGTTACAATGAAGGGGCGGACGAGCAGTACTTC. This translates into CASSYNEGADEQYF.

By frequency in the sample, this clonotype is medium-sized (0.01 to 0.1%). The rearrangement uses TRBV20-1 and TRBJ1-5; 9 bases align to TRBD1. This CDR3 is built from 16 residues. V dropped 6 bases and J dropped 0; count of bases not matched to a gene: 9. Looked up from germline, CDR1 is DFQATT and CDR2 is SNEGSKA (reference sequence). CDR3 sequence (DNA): TGCAGTGCACGACAGGGGGGGACACATAGCAATCAGCCCCAGCATTTT. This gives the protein CSARQGGTHSNQPQHF.

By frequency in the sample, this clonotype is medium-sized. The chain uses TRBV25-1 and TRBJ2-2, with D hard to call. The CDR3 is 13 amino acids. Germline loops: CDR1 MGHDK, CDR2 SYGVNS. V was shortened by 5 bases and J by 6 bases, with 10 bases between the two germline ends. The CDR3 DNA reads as TGTGCCAGCAGTCCGGTTCGGGCCGGGGAGCTGTTTTTT. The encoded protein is CASSPVRAGELFF. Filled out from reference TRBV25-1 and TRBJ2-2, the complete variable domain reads EADIYQTPRYLVIGTGKKITLECSQTMGHDKMYWYQQDPGMELHLIHYSYGVNSTEKGDLSSESTVSRIRTEHFPLTLESARPSHTSQYLCASSPVRAGELFFGEGSRLTVL.

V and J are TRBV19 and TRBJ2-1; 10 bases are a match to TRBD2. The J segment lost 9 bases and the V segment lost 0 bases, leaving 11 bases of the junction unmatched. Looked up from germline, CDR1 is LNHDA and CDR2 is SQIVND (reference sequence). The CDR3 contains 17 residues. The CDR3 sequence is CASSIDSGSGRAAEQFF. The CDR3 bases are TGTGCCAGTAGTATAGATAGTGGGAGCGGGAGGGCCGCTGAGCAGTTCTTC.

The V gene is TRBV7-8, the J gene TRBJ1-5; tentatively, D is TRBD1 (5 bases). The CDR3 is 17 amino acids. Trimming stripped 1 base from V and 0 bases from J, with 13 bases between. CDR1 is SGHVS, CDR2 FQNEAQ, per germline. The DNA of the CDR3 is TGTGCCAGCAGCTTAGTTGGGGCGCCGGCTAGCAATCAGCCCCAGCATTTT. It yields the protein CASSLVGAPASNQPQHF.

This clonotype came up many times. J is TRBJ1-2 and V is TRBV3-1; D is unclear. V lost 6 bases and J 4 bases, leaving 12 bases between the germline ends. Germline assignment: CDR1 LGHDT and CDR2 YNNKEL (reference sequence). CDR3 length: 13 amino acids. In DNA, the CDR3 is TGTGCCAGCAGTCCCAGAAGTGGCTATGGCTACACCTTC. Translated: CASSPRSGYGYTF.

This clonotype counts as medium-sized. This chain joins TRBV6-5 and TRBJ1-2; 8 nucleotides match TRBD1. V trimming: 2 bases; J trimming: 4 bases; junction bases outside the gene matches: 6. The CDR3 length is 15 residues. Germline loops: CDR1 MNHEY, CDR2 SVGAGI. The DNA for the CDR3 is TGTGCCAGCAGTTACCGCGGACAGGGAGTCTATGGCTACACCTTC. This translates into CASSYRGQGVYGYTF.

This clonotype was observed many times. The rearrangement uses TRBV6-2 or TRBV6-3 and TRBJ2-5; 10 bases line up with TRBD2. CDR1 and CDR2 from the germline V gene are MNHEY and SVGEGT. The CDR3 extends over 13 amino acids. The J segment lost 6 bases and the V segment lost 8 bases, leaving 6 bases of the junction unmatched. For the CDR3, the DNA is TGTGCCAGCGGACTAGCGGTCCCGAAGACCCAGTACTTC. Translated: CASGLAVPKTQYF.

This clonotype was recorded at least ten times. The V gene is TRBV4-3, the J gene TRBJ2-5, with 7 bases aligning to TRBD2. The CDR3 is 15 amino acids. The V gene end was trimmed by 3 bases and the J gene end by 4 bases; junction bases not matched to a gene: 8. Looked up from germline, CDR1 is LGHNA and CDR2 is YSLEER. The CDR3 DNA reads TGCGCCAGCAGCCAGACGGGGGGTGACGGAGAGACCCAGTACTTC. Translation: CASSQTGGDGETQYF.

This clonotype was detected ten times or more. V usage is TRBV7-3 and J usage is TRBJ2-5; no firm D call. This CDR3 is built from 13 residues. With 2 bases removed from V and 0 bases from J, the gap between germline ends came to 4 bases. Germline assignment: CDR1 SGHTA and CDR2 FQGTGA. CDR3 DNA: TGTGCCAGCAGCTTATTGCACCAAGAGACCCAGTACTTC. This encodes CASSLLHQETQYF.

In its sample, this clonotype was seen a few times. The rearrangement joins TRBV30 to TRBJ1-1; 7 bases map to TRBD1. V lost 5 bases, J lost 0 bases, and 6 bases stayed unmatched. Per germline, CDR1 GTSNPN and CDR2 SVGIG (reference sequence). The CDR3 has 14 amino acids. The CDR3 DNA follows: TGTGCCTGGGTTCAGGACAGGATGAACACTGAAGCTTTCTTT. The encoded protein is CAWVQDRMNTEAFF.

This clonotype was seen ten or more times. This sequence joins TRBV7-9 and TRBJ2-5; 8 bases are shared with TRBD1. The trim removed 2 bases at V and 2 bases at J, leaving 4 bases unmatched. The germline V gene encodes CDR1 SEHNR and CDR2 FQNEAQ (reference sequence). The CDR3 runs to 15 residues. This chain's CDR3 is CASSLIGQGQETQYF. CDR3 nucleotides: TGTGCCAGCAGCTTAATAGGACAGGGACAAGAGACCCAGTACTTC.

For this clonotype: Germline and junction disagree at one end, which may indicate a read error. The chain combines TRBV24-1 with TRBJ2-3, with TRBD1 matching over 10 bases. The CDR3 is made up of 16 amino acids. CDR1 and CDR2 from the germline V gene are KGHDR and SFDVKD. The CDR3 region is CATSDFGQGVTDTHYF. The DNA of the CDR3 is TGTGCCACCAGTGATTTTGGACAGGGGGTCACAGATACGCATTATTTT.

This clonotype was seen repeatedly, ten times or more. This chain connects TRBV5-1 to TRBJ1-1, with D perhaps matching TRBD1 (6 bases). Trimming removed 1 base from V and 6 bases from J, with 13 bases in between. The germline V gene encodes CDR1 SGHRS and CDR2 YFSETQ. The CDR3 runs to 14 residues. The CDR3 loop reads CASSLITGNAEAFF. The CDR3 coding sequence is TGCGCCAGCAGCTTGATTACAGGGAATGCTGAAGCTTTCTTT. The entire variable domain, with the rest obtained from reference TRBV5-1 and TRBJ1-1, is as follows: KAGVTQTPRYLIKTRGQQVTLSCSPISGHRSVSWYQQTPGQGLQFLFEYFSETQRNKGNFPGRFSGRQFSNSRSEMNVSTLELGDSALYLCASSLITGNAEAFFGQGTRLTVV.

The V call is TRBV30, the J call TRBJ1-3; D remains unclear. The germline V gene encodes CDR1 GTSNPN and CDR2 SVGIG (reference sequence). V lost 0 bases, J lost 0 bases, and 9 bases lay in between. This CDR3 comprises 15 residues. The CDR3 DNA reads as TGTGCCTGGAGTGTAAACAACTTCTCTGGAAACACCATATATTTT. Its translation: CAWSVNNFSGNTIYF.

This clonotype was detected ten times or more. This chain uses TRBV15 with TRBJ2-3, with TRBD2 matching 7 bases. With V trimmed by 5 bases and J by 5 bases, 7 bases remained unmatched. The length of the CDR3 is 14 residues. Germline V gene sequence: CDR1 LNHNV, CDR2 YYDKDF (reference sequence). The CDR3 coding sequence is TGTGCCACCAGCGTGGGAGGGCCCGAAGATACGCAGTATTTT. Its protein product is CATSVGGPEDTQYF.

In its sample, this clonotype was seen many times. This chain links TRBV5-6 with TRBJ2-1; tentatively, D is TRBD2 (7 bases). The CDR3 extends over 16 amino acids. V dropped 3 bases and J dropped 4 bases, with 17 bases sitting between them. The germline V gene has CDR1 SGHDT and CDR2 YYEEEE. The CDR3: CASSWGGSVPYNEQFF. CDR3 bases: TGTGCCAGCAGCTGGGGGGGCAGTGTCCCATACAATGAGCAGTTCTTC.

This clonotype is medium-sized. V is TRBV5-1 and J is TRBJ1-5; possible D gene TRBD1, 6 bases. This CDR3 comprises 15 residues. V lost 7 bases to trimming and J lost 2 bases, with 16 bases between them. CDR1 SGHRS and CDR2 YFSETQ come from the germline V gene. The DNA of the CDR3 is TGCGCCAGCTCAATCGAGGGGGTTGGCAATCAGCCCCAGCATTTT. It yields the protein CASSIEGVGNQPQHF. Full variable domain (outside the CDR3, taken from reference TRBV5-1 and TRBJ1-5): KAGVTQTPRYLIKTRGQQVTLSCSPISGHRSVSWYQQTPGQGLQFLFEYFSETQRNKGNFPGRFSGRQFSNSRSEMNVSTLELGDSALYLCASSIEGVGNQPQHFGDGTRLSIL.

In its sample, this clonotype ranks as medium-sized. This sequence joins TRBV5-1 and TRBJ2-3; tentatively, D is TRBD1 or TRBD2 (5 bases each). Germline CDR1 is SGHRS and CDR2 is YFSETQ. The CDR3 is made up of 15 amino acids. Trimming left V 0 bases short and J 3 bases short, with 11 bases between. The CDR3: CASSLVGDQTDTQYF. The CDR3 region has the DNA TGCGCCAGCAGCTTGGTGGGGGATCAGACAGATACGCAGTATTTT.

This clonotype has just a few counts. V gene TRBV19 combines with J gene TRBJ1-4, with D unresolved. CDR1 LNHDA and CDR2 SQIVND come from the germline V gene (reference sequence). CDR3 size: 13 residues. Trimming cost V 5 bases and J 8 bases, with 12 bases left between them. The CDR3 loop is CASSWVEREKLFF. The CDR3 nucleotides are TGTGCCAGTAGTTGGGTTGAAAGGGAAAAACTGTTTTTT. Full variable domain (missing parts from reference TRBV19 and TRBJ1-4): DGGITQSPKYLFRKEGQNVTLSCEQNLNHDAMYWYRQDPGQGLRLIYYSQIVNDFQKGDIAEGYSVSREKKESFPLTVTSAQKNPTAFYLCASSWVEREKLFFGSGTQLSVL.